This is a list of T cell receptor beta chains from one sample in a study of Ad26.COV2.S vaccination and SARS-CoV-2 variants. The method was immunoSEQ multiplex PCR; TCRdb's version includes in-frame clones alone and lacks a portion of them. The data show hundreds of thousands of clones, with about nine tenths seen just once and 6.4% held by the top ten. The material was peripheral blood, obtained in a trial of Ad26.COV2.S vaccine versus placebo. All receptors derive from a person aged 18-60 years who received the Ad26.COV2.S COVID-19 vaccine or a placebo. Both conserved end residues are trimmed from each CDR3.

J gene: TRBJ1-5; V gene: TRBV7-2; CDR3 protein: ASSLTGKDQPQH
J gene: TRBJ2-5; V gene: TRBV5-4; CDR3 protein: ASSLYGRETQY
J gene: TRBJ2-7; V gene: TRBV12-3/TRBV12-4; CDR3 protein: ASSLDGDYEQY
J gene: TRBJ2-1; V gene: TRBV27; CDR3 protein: AREKQTDSSYNEQF
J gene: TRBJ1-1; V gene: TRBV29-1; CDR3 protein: SVEWHWHPLNTEAF
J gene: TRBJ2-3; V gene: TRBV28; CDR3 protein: ASSSRRGTGKGSTDTQY
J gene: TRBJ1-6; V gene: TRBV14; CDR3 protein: ASGIRTALH
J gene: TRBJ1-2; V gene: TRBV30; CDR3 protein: AWSDTGYLYT
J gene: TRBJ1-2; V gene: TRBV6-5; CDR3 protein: ASSYSRSAMGYT
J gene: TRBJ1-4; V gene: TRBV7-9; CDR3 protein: ASSLALAGYEKLF
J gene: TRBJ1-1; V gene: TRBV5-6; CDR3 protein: ASSPRGSDTEAF
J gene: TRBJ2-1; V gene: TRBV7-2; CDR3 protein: ASSPRTSGRTTYNEQF
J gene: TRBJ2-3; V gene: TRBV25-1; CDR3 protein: ASKTSSTDTQY
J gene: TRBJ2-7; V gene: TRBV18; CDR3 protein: ASSPRYEQY
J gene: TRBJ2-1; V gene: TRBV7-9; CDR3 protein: ASSFTGSYNEQF
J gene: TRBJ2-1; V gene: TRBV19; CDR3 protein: ASSVAGGYNEQF
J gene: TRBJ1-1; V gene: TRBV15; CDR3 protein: ATSRSDGMNTEAF
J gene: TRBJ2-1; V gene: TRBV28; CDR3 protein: ASSLGSGYNEQF
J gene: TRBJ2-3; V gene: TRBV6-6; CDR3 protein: ASSPPRGRGPTDTQY
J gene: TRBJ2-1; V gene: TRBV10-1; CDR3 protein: ASSESGRDYNEQF
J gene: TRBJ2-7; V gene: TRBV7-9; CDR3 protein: ASSLVSGAYEQY
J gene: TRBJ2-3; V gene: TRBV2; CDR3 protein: ATTLGRGTDTQY
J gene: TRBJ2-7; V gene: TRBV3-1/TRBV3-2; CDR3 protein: ASSQGAAVYEQY
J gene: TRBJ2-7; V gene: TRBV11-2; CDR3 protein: ASSRLAREQY
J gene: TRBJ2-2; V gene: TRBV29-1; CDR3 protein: SVVPREKGITGELF
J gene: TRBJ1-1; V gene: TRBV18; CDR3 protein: ASSPGQRISEAF
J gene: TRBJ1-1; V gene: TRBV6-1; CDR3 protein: ASSESGLVTEAF
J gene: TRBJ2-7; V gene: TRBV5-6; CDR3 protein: ASERTGLSYEQY
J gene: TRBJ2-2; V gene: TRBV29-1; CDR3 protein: SVVRSENTGELF
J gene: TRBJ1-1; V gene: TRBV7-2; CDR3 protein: ASKTTWAVEAF
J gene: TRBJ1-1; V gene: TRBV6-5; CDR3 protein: ASIVNTAPRTEAF
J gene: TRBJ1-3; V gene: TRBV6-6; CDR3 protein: ASSYGPSGNTIY
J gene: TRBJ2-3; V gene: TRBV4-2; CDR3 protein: ASSQATDTQY